This T cell receptor (beta chain) originates from a study of T cells after yellow fever vaccination. Overall study context: Some fractions had low cell numbers, and these were prepared with SMART-Seq v4 Ultra Low Input. Study findings and constraints: There was a possibility that FACS-sorted repertoires contained abundant clonotypes contaminating from the bulk population. At 95% to 96% for CD4 and over 80% for CD8, most primary-vaccination clones showed up again after the booster.

MiXCR, run by TCRdb on the 5' RACE reads, gives a single entry per CDR3 protein. Of 200,000 to 300,000 distinct CDR3 sequences listed, 5.5% to 8.5% are singletons. This clonotype was seen repeatedly, ten times or more. Antigen unknown. V lost 5 bases and J lost 1, with 14 bases in between. The CDR3 totals 15 residues. The TCR sequence derives from a man aged 25-40 years who received the YFV17D yellow fever vaccine. V usage is TRBV12-3 or TRBV12-4 and J usage is TRBJ1-1; unclear D gene. Here the sequenced sample was CD4+ T cells sorted from PBMCs, taken on the day of the yellow fever booster vaccination. The CDR3 sequence is CASSPYTAANTEAFF. The CDR3 DNA follows: TGTGCCAGCAGTCCGTACACGGCCGCGAACACTGAAGCTTTCTTT.